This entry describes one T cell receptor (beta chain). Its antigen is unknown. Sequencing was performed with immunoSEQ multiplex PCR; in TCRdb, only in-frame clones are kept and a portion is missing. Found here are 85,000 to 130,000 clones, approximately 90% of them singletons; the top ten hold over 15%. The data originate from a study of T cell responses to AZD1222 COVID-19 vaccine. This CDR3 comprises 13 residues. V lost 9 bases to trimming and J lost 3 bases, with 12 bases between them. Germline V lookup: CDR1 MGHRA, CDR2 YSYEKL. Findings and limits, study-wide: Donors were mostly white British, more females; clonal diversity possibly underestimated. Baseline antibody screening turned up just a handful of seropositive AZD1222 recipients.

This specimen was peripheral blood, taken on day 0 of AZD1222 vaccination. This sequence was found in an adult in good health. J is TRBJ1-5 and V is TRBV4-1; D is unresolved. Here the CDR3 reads CASGRDPNQPQHF. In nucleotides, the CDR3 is TGCGCCAGTGGCCGGGATCCCAATCAGCCCCAGCATTTT.